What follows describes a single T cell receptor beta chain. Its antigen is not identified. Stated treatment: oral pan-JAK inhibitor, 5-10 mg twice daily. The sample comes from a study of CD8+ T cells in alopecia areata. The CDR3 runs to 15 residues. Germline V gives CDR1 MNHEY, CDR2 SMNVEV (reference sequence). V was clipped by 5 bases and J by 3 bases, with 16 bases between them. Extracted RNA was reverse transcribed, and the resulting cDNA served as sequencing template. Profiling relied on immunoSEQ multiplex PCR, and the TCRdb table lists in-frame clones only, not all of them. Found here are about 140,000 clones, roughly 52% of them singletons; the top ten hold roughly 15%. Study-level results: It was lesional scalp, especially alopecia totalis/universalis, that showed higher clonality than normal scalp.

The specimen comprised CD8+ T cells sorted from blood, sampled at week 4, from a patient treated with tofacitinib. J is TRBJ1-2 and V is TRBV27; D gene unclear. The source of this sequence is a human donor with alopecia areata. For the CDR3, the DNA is TGTGCCAGCAGTCCGCGACCCGACCTTTACTATGGCTACACCTTC. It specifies CASSPRPDLYYGYTF.